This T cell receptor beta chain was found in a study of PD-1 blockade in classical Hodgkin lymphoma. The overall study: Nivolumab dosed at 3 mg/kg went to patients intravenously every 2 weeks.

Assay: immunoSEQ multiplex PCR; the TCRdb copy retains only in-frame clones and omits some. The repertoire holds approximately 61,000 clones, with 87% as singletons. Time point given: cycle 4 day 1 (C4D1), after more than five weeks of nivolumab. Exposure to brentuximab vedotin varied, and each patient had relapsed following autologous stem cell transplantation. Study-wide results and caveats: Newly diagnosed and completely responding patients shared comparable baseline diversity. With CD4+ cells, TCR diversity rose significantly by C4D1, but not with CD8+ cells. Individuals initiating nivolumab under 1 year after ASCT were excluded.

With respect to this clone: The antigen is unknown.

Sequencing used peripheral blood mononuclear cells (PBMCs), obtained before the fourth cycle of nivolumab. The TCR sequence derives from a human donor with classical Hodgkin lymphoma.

The CDR3 DNA reads as TGTGCCAGCAGTGCTAGAGCGGGGGGGCCGGATGAGCAGTTCTTC. Translation: CASSARAGGPDEQFF. V usage is TRBV28 and J usage is TRBJ2-1, with 10 bases that match TRBD2. The CDR3 consists of 15 residues. CDR1 MDHEN and CDR2 SYDVKM come from the germline V gene. Germline trimming cut 5 bases from V and 8 bases from J; bases unmatched to any gene: 9.